These 19 T cell receptor beta chains were sequenced from one sample in a study of blood T cell repertoires in COVID-19. The assay was immunoSEQ multiplex PCR, and TCRdb's table has in-frame clones only and misses some. The repertoire consists of about 150,000 clones, with about 85% occurring once and the leading ten covering under 3%. Sequencing was performed on peripheral blood. The receptors derive from a woman aged 40 to 50 with active or convalescent COVID-19.

The J gene is TRBJ1-2, the V gene TRBV2, with 8 positions matching TRBD1. J was trimmed by 4 bases and V by 5 bases; bases with no gene match: 12. Germline V gene sequence: CDR1 SNHLY, CDR2 FYNNEI. This CDR3 region has 16 residues. The CDR3 nucleotides read TGTGCCAGCAGTCCGATTACAGGGGGTTCTATCTATGGCTACACCTTC. Encoded protein: CASSPITGGSIYGYTF.

The rearrangement joins TRBV27 to TRBJ2-7; D gene ambiguous. Trimming removed 2 bases from V and 1 base from J, with 12 bases in between. The germline gives CDR1 MNHEY, CDR2 SMNVEV (reference sequence). The CDR3 runs 15 residues. For the CDR3, the DNA is TGTGCCAGCAGTTTAGTACTTTCCTCGTCCTACGAGCAGTACTTC. It yields the protein CASSLVLSSSYEQYF.

The chain combines TRBV5-1 with TRBJ1-1; unclear D gene. Trimming shortened V by 2 bases and J by 1 base, and 6 bases separated the two germline ends. CDR3 length: 13 amino acids. CDR1 and CDR2 (germline): SGHRS, YFSETQ. DNA of the CDR3: TGCGCCAGCAGCTTAAGCCAGAACACTGAAGCTTTCTTT. It translates to CASSLSQNTEAFF.

V is TRBV27 and J is TRBJ1-5, with D unclear. V was trimmed by 8 bases and J by 0 bases, leaving 11 bases between them. CDR1 and CDR2 (germline): MNHEY, SMNVEV (reference sequence). CDR3 length: 14 residues. The DNA of the CDR3 is TGTGCCAGCGAGGTCGCATATAGCAATCAGCCCCAGCATTTT. Residues: CASEVAYSNQPQHF.

This clone was seen at least ten times. V and J are TRBV30 and TRBJ1-2, with 11 bases fitting TRBD1. The CDR3 has 13 amino acids. Germline-derived CDR1 and CDR2 are GTSNPN and SVGIG (reference sequence). The V and J ends lost 3 bases and 6 bases, in that order; junction bases with no gene match: 3. CDR3 DNA: TGTGCCTGGAGCGGGGGACAGGGGGATGGCTACACCTTC. This sequence encodes CAWSGGQGDGYTF.

The rearrangement joins TRBV5-1 to TRBJ2-7, with D possibly being TRBD1 (6 bases). V was shortened by 0 bases and J by 3 bases, with 10 bases between the two germline ends. Germline assignment: CDR1 SGHRS and CDR2 YFSETQ. The CDR3 is made up of 14 amino acids. The chain's CDR3 is CASSLVQGFYEQYF. CDR3 DNA: TGCGCCAGCAGCTTGGTTCAGGGGTTCTACGAGCAGTACTTC.

This clone occurred a few times. The rearrangement links TRBV5-1 to TRBJ2-1; tentative D call: TRBD2 (5 bases). CDR1 and CDR2 (germline): SGHRS, YFSETQ. CDR3 length: 15 residues. V gave up 3 bases and J gave up 6 bases, with 16 bases separating them. The CDR3 DNA follows: TGCGCCAGCAGCTGGGGAGTAAGCGAAGGCAATGAGCAGTTCTTC. The encoded protein is CASSWGVSEGNEQFF.

The V gene is TRBV28, the J gene TRBJ2-7, with 7 bases matching TRBD1. This CDR3 is 14 amino acids long. CDR1 is MDHEN and CDR2 is SYDVKM in the germline V gene. Trimming cost V 5 bases and J 3 bases; bases outside gene matches: 7. This CDR3 is CASSPRGILYEQYF. The DNA of the CDR3 is TGTGCCAGCAGTCCCAGGGGGATTCTCTACGAGCAGTACTTC.

This rearrangement joins TRBV5-6 to TRBJ1-1; 9 nucleotides align to TRBD1. Germline assignment: CDR1 SGHDT and CDR2 YYEEEE. This CDR3 is 16 amino acids long. The V and J ends lost 4 bases and 0 bases, in that order; junction bases with no gene match: 7. CDR3: CASSLQQGAMNTEAFF. The CDR3 coding sequence is TGTGCCAGCAGCCTACAACAGGGGGCGATGAACACTGAAGCTTTCTTT. The whole variable domain, remainder taken from reference TRBV5-6 and TRBJ1-1, is DAGVTQSPTHLIKTRGQQVTLRCSPKSGHDTVSWYQQALGQGPQFIFQYYEEEERQRGNFPDRFSGHQFPNYSSELNVNALLLGDSALYLCASSLQQGAMNTEAFFGQGTRLTVV.

Only one count was recorded for this clone. The rearrangement joins TRBV7-2 to TRBJ1-3; 7 positions agree with TRBD1. Germline CDR1 SGHTA, CDR2 FQGNSA. With 5 bases clipped from V and 1 base from J, the junction kept 5 bases outside the gene matches. This CDR3 is 15 amino acids long. The CDR3 sequence: CASSRGQPSGNTIYF. The CDR3 nucleotides are TGTGCCAGCAGCAGGGGACAGCCTTCTGGAAACACCATATATTTT.

V usage is TRBV7-2 and J usage is TRBJ2-5, with 8 bases aligning to TRBD1. The germline V gene has CDR1 SGHTA and CDR2 FQGNSA. V dropped 5 bases and J dropped 1; count of bases not matched to a gene: 6. The CDR3 length is 15 residues. In nucleotides, the CDR3 is TGTGCCAGCAGCACCTTGACAGGGGTCCAAGAGACCCAGTACTTC. Translation gives CASSTLTGVQETQYF.

The V gene is TRBV30, the J gene TRBJ2-1; D is uncertain. V was trimmed by 8 bases and J by 10 bases, leaving 15 bases between them. CDR1 is GTSNPN and CDR2 is SVGIG in the germline V gene (reference sequence). This CDR3 has 11 amino acids. Here the CDR3 DNA reads TGTGCCCGGAAGCATAAGTTAGAGCAGTTCTTC. It is translated as CARKHKLEQFF.

This chain connects TRBV20-1 to TRBJ1-2; D may be TRBD1 (5 bases). This CDR3 region has 14 residues. Trimming pared 3 bases from V and 5 bases from J, leaving 16 bases between. CDR1 DFQATT and CDR2 SNEGSKA come from the germline V gene (reference sequence). CDR3 region: CSASMEGLGYGYTF. The CDR3 coding sequence is TGCAGTGCTAGTATGGAGGGGTTAGGGTATGGCTACACCTTC.

This rearrangement joins TRBV18 to TRBJ1-4; possibly TRBD1 for D (6 bases). CDR1 is KGHSH and CDR2 is LQKENI in the germline V gene. Trimming shortened V by 3 bases and J by 8 bases, and 19 bases separated the two germline ends. This CDR3 contains 16 residues. CDR3 sequence (DNA): TGTGCCAGCTCACCCTTCCGGACAGAGCTTGGGGAAAAACTGTTTTTT. The encoded protein is CASSPFRTELGEKLFF.

The gene calls are TRBV12-3 or TRBV12-4 and TRBJ1-2, with 8 bases aligning to TRBD1. The length of the CDR3 is 13 residues. Trimming at V came to 5 bases and at J to 3 bases, leaving 2 bases not matched to a gene. The CDR3 coding sequence is TGTGCCAGCAGTCTGACAGGGGACTATGGCTACACCTTC. Translation: CASSLTGDYGYTF.

The chain links TRBV6-5 to TRBJ1-2; unclear D gene. The CDR3 has 12 residues. Per germline, CDR1 MNHEY and CDR2 SVGAGI. Trimming removed 2 bases from V and 8 bases from J, with 9 bases in between. The CDR3 spells CASSYAAGGYTF. The CDR3 bases are TGTGCCAGCAGTTACGCCGCGGGGGGCTACACCTTC.

The V and J genes are TRBV28 and TRBJ1-1; tentative D call: TRBD1 (5 bases). The V gene lost 8 bases and the J gene lost 0 bases, with 16 bases spanning the gap. CDR3 length: 15 amino acids. Germline V gives CDR1 MDHEN, CDR2 SYDVKM. The CDR3 region is CASRWGRAMNTEAFF. The CDR3 DNA sequence: TGTGCCAGCCGATGGGGCAGAGCTATGAACACTGAAGCTTTCTTT.

The chain is built from TRBV6-4 and TRBJ2-3, with D possibly TRBD1 on 6 matching bases. The CDR3 is 15 amino acids. The V end lost 6 bases, the J end lost 0 bases, and 13 bases lay between the germline ends. Germline V gene lookup returns CDR1 MRHNA and CDR2 SNTAGT. The chain's CDR3 is CASSQQGVSTDTQYF. The CDR3 nucleotides are TGTGCCAGCAGCCAACAGGGCGTAAGCACAGATACGCAGTATTTT.

This chain connects TRBV7-9 to TRBJ1-1; D not certain. This CDR3 is 13 amino acids long. V was trimmed by 1 base and J by 4 bases, leaving 7 bases between them. CDR1 and CDR2 (germline): SEHNR, FQNEAQ (reference sequence). The CDR3 loop is CASSLGEATEAFF. CDR3 sequence (DNA): TGTGCCAGCAGCTTAGGTGAGGCCACTGAAGCTTTCTTT. The complete variable domain, with remaining parts taken from reference TRBV7-9 and TRBJ1-1, reads DTGVSQNPRHKITKRGQNVTFRCDPISEHNRLYWYRQTLGQGPEFLTYFQNEAQLEKSRLLSDRFSAERPKGSFSTLEIQRTEQGDSAMYLCASSLGEATEAFFGQGTRLTVV.